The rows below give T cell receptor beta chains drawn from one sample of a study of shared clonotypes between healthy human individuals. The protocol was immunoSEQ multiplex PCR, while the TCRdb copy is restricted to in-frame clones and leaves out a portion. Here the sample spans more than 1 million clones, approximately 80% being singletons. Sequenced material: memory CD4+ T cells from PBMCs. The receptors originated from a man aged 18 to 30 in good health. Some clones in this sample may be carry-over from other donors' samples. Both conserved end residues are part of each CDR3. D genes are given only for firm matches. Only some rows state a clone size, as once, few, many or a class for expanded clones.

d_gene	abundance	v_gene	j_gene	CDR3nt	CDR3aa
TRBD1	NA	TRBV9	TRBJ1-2	TGTGCCAGCAGCTCCGGGACAGGCCTCTATGGCTACACCTTC	CASSSGTGLYGYTF
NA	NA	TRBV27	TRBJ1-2	TGTGCCAGCAGTTACCGAGGGGACGGAGGCGACTATGGCTACACCTTC	CASSYRGDGGDYGYTF
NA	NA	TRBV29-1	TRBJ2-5	TGCAGCGTTGGAAAGCGGGAGACCCAGTACTTC	CSVGKRETQYF
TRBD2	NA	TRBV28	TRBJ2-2	TGTGCCATCGGACTAGCGTCGTACACCGGGGAGCTGTTTTTT	CAIGLASYTGELFF
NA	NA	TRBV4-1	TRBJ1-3	TGCGCCAGCAGCCCCTACAGTAGTGCTGGAAACACCATATATTTT	CASSPYSSAGNTIYF
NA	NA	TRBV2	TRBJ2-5	TGTGCCAGCAGTCGAGGGAATCTAAACGCTTTTCGAGAGACCCAGTACTTC	CASSRGNLNAFRETQYF
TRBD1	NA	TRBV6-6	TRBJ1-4	TGTGCCAGCAGATCAGGACAGGCAAACGAAAAACTGTTTTTT	CASRSGQANEKLFF
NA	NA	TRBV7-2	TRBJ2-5	TGTGCCAGCAGCTACGACGGGCAGGGAGGAACCCAGTACTTC	CASSYDGQGGTQYF
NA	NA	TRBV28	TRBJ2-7	TGTGCCAGCAGTTCCTCCCGGGACATTTACGAGCAGTACTTC	CASSSSRDIYEQYF
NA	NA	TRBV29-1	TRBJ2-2	TGCAGCGTTGATGGGAACACCGGGGAGCTGTTTTTT	CSVDGNTGELFF
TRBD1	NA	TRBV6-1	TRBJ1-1	TGTGCCAGCCGTATCAGGGACAGGCGGAACACTGAAGCTTTCTTT	CASRIRDRRNTEAFF
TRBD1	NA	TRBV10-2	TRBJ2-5	TGCGCCAGCAGTGATCCCTCGACAGGGGGGGAGACCCAGTACTTC	CASSDPSTGGETQYF
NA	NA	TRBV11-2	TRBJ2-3	TGTGCCAGCAGCTTATGGGGCGGGAATGCAGATACGCAGTATTTT	CASSLWGGNADTQYF
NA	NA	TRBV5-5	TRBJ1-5	TGTGCCAGCAGCTTTAGCGCTAATCAGCCCCAGCATTTT	CASSFSANQPQHF
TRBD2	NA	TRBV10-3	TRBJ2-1	TGTGCCATCAGTGAATATTTTGGTGCGGGACTAGGCAACAATGAGCAGTTCTTC	CAISEYFGAGLGNNEQFF
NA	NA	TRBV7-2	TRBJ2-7	TGTGCCAGCAGCTCCTGGGGGGACTACGAGCAGTACTTC	CASSSWGDYEQYF
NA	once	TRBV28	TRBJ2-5	TGTGCCAGCAGCAGCCCGGACAGCCCCATTTCTATCGAAACCCAGTACTTC	CASSSPDSPISIETQYF
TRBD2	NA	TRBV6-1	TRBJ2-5	TGTGCCACCTCCGGACTAGCTCTACAAGAGACCCAGTACTTC	CATSGLALQETQYF
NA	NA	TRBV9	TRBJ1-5	TGTGCCAGCAGCGTAGGGACAGCTAATCAGCCCCAGCATTTT	CASSVGTANQPQHF
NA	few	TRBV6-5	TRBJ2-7	TGTGCCAGCAGTTCCCGGACCTCTAACTCCTACGAGCAGTACTTC	CASSSRTSNSYEQYF
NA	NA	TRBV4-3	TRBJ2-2	TGCGCCAGCAGCCAAGACCCCAGACGGCCCGGGGAGCTGTTTTTT	CASSQDPRRPGELFF
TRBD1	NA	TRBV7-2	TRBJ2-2	TGTGCCAGCAGCTTTGGACAGGGGGTTAACACCGGGGAGCTGTTTTTT	CASSFGQGVNTGELFF
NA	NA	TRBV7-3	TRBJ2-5	TGTGCCAGCAGCTTAAGTCCTGGAGAGACCCAGTACTTC	CASSLSPGETQYF
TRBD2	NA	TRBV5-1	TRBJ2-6	TGCGCCAGCAGCACTAGCGGGAGGGCTTCTGGGGCCAACGTCCTGACTTTC	CASSTSGRASGANVLTF
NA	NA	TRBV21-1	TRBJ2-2	TGTGCCAGCAGCAAAGCGCAAGGGTCGGATTGTACCGGGGAGCTGTTTTTT	CASSKAQGSDCTGELFF
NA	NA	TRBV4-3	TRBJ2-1	TGCGCCAGCAGCCAAAGACAAGTACAGGGGGGGAATGAGCAGTTCTTC	CASSQRQVQGGNEQFF
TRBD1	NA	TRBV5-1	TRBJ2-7	TGCGCCAGCAGCGACGGCAACAGGGGGCGAATCCACGAGCAGTACTTC	CASSDGNRGRIHEQYF
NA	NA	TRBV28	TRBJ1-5	TGTGCCAGCAGACCCGAGGTTCAGCCCCAGCATTTT	CASRPEVQPQHF
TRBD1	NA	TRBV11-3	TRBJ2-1	TGTGCCAGCAGTTTCTCAGGGGGCGCGGACAATGAGCAGTTCTTC	CASSFSGGADNEQFF
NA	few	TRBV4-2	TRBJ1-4	TGTGCCAGCAGCCAAGATGGGACCCCGGGAGAAAAACTGTTTTTT	CASSQDGTPGEKLFF
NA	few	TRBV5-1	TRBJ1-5	TGCGCCAGCCCGAATACTAATCAGCCCCAGCATTTT	CASPNTNQPQHF
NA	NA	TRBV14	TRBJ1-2	TGTGCCAGCAGCCAGCAACAGGGACCCTATGGCTACACCTTC	CASSQQQGPYGYTF
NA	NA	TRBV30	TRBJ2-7	TGTGCCTGGAAAGGGGAAGAGGCGCAGTACTTC	CAWKGEEAQYF
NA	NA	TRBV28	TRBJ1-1	TGTGCCAGCTTTAAAAGAGCAGGGAGGAACACTGAAGCTTTCTTT	CASFKRAGRNTEAFF
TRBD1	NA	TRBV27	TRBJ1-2	TGTGCCAGCAGTTTCTCCGGGACAGGGGGCAGGGGCTACACCTTC	CASSFSGTGGRGYTF
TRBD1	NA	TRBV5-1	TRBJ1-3	TGCGCCAGCAGCCCCGGGGACAGGTCCTCTGGAAACACCATATATTTT	CASSPGDRSSGNTIYF
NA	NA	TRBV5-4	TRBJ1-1	TGTGCCAGCAGCTTGGCCGGCCGCATGAACACTGAAGCTTTCTTT	CASSLAGRMNTEAFF
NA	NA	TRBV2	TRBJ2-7	TGTGCCAGCATTCTCGGCAGGGACCTTTACGAGCAGTACTTC	CASILGRDLYEQYF
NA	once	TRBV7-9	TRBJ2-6	TGTGCCAGCAGATTACTTTCACAGGGAACTGGGGCCAACGTCCTGACTTTC	CASRLLSQGTGANVLTF
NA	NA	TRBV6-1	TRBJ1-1	TGTGCCAGCAGCACCCTTACAGGGAACACTGAAGCTTTCTTT	CASSTLTGNTEAFF